What follows are 24 T cell receptor beta chains derived from one specimen sequenced in a study of PD-L1 blockade in urothelial cancer. Data came from immunoSEQ multiplex PCR; TCRdb stores just in-frame clones and leaves some out. Among about 110,000 clones listed, 91% were seen once. The sample's time point: peripheral blood 6 weeks after treatment start. This sample comprised PBMCs, obtained around atezolizumab (anti-PD-L1) treatment. These receptors all come from a man between 60 and 75 years old with urothelial cancer.

This clone was recorded a few times. The chain is built from TRBV27 and TRBJ1-1; 8 positions agree with TRBD1. Germline V lookup: CDR1 MNHEY, CDR2 SMNVEV (reference sequence). Unmatched junction bases numbered 9, after V lost 5 bases and J lost 10 bases. This CDR3 is 13 amino acids long. DNA for the CDR3: TGTGCCAGCAGTCCGTGGACAGGGCCAGGAGCTTTCTTT. It codes for CASSPWTGPGAFF.

The chain has TRBV29-1 and TRBJ1-1; TRBD1 agrees at 7 bases. This CDR3 has 14 residues. With 4 bases clipped from V and 4 bases from J, the junction kept 9 bases outside the gene matches. CDR1 is SQVTM, CDR2 ANQGSEA, per germline. The CDR3 loop is CSVVEVAGGTEAFF. The CDR3 DNA reads TGCAGCGTTGTGGAGGTGGCAGGGGGCACTGAAGCTTTCTTT.

This clone has more than one count but fewer than ten. The gene calls are TRBV19 and TRBJ2-2; TRBD1 is a possible D gene (6 bases). V was cut by 2 bases and J by 5 bases, with 12 bases left in between. The CDR3 covers 15 residues. The germline V gene has CDR1 LNHDA and CDR2 SQIVND (reference sequence). Written as DNA, the CDR3 is TGTGCCAGTAGTATAAGGCAGGGGTTAACCGGGGAGCTGTTTTTT. Translation: CASSIRQGLTGELFF.

This chain joins TRBV11-1 and TRBJ1-2; D gene uncertain. Trimming took off 2 bases at V and 4 bases at J, with 11 bases between the two ends. CDR3 length: 14 amino acids. Germline V gives CDR1 SGHAT, CDR2 FQDESV (reference sequence). CDR3 amino acids: CASSLTDAPYGYTF. DNA for the CDR3: TGTGCCAGCAGCTTAACAGACGCACCCTATGGCTACACCTTC. The full variable domain, rest sourced from reference TRBV11-1 and TRBJ1-2, is EAEVAQSPRYKITEKSQAVAFWCDPISGHATLYWYRQILGQGPELLVQFQDESVVDDSQLPKDRFSAERLKGVDSTLKIQPAELGDSAMYLCASSLTDAPYGYTFGSGTRLTVV.

The chain is built from TRBV19 and TRBJ2-7; maybe TRBD1 (6 bases). The CDR3 runs to 15 residues. Germline CDR1 LNHDA, CDR2 SQIVND (reference sequence). V was pared by 4 bases and J by 2 bases, with 15 bases between. The CDR3 bases are TGTGCCAGTAGTAACCTACAGGGAAGGCCCTACGAGCAGTACTTC. Its protein product is CASSNLQGRPYEQYF.

The chain uses TRBV6-5 and TRBJ2-7; the match to TRBD2 covers 7 bases. With V trimmed by 2 bases and J by 5 bases, 6 bases remained unmatched. The CDR3 totals 14 residues. The germline V gene has CDR1 MNHEY and CDR2 SVGAGI. CDR3 in amino acids: CASSYRGGDHEQYF. CDR3 coding DNA: TGTGCCAGCAGTTACCGGGGAGGGGATCACGAGCAGTACTTC.

The J gene is TRBJ2-7, the V gene TRBV7-2; D is undetermined. Germline V gene sequence: CDR1 SGHTA, CDR2 FQGNSA. Trimming took off 0 bases at V and 6 bases at J, with 12 bases between the two ends. This CDR3 comprises 14 residues. The CDR3 nucleotides are TGTGCCAGCAGCTTAGCGCGTGAAGTACGCGAGCAGTACTTC. It yields the protein CASSLAREVREQYF.

V and J are TRBV5-1 and TRBJ1-1, with D unresolved. V lost 0 bases, J lost 8 bases, and 14 bases lay in between. Germline lookup yields CDR1 SGHRS and CDR2 YFSETQ. The CDR3 has 14 residues. The CDR3 DNA reads TGCGCCAGCAGCTTGGTCGCGGCGGAGATGGAAGCTTTCTTT. Amino acids: CASSLVAAEMEAFF.

This chain uses TRBV10-3 with TRBJ1-6; 7 nucleotides line up with TRBD1. Germline assignment: CDR1 ENHRY and CDR2 SYGVKD. The CDR3 sequence is 14 residues long. V dropped 2 bases and J dropped 7; count of bases not matched to a gene: 2. In nucleotides, the CDR3 is TGTGCCATCAGTGAGACAGGGGACAATTCACCCCTCCACTTT. Amino acids: CAISETGDNSPLHF.

V is TRBV6-4 and J is TRBJ2-1; 8 positions match TRBD2. Germline V lookup: CDR1 MRHNA, CDR2 SNTAGT. The CDR3 length is 16 residues. J was trimmed by 4 bases and V by 4 bases; bases with no gene match: 9. CDR3 sequence: CASSVLSGSRYNEQFF. Here the CDR3 DNA reads TGTGCCAGCAGTGTATTGAGCGGGAGCCGGTACAATGAGCAGTTCTTC.

The chain couples TRBV28 to TRBJ2-7; TRBD2 matches at 10 bases. The trim removed 7 bases at V and 4 bases at J, leaving 10 bases unmatched. Germline CDR1 and CDR2: MDHEN and SYDVKM. There are 15 residues in the CDR3. The DNA of the CDR3 is TGTGCCAGCATGACGGCGGGTAGCGGGAGGTACGAGCAGTACTTC. Its protein is CASMTAGSGRYEQYF.

This clone was counted a few times. V and J are TRBV4-2 and TRBJ1-1; D remains ambiguous. This CDR3 spans 13 amino acids. Germline CDR1 reads LGHNA; CDR2 reads YNFKEQ. Trimming removed 0 bases at V and 8 bases at J, with 10 bases between. The CDR3 loop is CASSQDLVQEAFF. DNA of the CDR3: TGTGCCAGCAGCCAAGATCTCGTACAGGAAGCTTTCTTT.

This chain uses TRBV5-1 with TRBJ1-1, with 8 bases aligning to TRBD1. Per the germline V gene, CDR1 is SGHRS and CDR2 is YFSETQ. V dropped 5 bases and J dropped 6; count of bases not matched to a gene: 9. This CDR3 spans 14 amino acids. CDR3 residues: CASSLTGVGAEAFF. DNA for the CDR3: TGCGCCAGCAGTTTGACAGGGGTAGGAGCTGAAGCTTTCTTT. Looking up the rest from reference TRBV5-1 and TRBJ1-1 gives the full variable domain: KAGVTQTPRYLIKTRGQQVTLSCSPISGHRSVSWYQQTPGQGLQFLFEYFSETQRNKGNFPGRFSGRQFSNSRSEMNVSTLELGDSALYLCASSLTGVGAEAFFGQGTRLTVV.

J is TRBJ1-5 and V is TRBV29-1; the D gene is possibly TRBD1 (6 bases). The CDR3 is 13 amino acids. CDR1 and CDR2 (germline): SQVTM, ANQGSEA. V was clipped by 1 base and J by 6 bases, with 10 bases between them. The CDR3 nucleotides are TGCAGCGTTGAAGTCGAGACAGGTCAGCCCCAGCATTTT. It is translated as CSVEVETGQPQHF.

This chain uses TRBV6-6 with TRBJ2-3, with D tentatively TRBD2 (6 bases). The CDR3 consists of 16 residues. Trimming cost V 6 bases and J 1 base, with 17 bases left between them. Germline V gene sequence: CDR1 MNHNY, CDR2 SVGAGI (reference sequence). CDR3 loop: CASSSGSGSGTDTQYF. The CDR3 nucleotides read TGTGCCAGCAGCTCAGGGTCCGGGAGCGGCACAGATACGCAGTATTTT.

This chain connects TRBV11-1 to TRBJ2-7; TRBD1 might be the D (6 bases). V dropped 1 base and J dropped 4 bases, with 11 bases sitting between them. This CDR3 comprises 14 residues. Germline V lookup: CDR1 SGHAT, CDR2 FQDESV (reference sequence). CDR3 bases: TGTGCCAGCAGCTTAGGCAGGGGACCTTACGAGCAGTACTTC. This codes for CASSLGRGPYEQYF.

This clone was recorded once. The chain carries TRBV7-2 and TRBJ2-1; 9 bases are shared with TRBD2. Germline assignment: CDR1 SGHTA and CDR2 FQGNSA. The CDR3 runs 15 residues. The V segment lost 1 base and the J segment 9 bases; nucleotides outside the gene matches: 7. The CDR3 DNA reads as TGTGCCAGCAGCTTAGTATGGCTAGCGGGACTTGAGCAGTTCTTC. Translating gives CASSLVWLAGLEQFF.

This CDR3 is CASRRGVVGNTIYF. The CDR3 DNA reads TGTGCCAGCAGGCGGGGAGTCGTTGGAAACACCATATATTTT. The V and J genes are TRBV6-5 and TRBJ1-3; D not resolved. The CDR3 contains 14 residues. Germline CDR1 and CDR2: MNHEY and SVGAGI. V lost 6 bases and J 3 bases, leaving 12 bases between the germline ends.

This chain connects TRBV5-6 to TRBJ2-5, with TRBD2 matching 11 bases. The germline V gene encodes CDR1 SGHDT and CDR2 YYEEEE. J lost 5 bases, V lost 4 bases, and 7 bases had no gene match. This CDR3 spans 15 amino acids. CDR3 bases: TGTGCCAGCAGCCAGCCGGGACTAGCGGTGGAGACCCAGTACTTC. This sequence encodes CASSQPGLAVETQYF. Full variable domain (missing parts from reference TRBV5-6 and TRBJ2-5): DAGVTQSPTHLIKTRGQQVTLRCSPKSGHDTVSWYQQALGQGPQFIFQYYEEEERQRGNFPDRFSGHQFPNYSSELNVNALLLGDSALYLCASSQPGLAVETQYFGPGTRLLVL.

J is TRBJ1-1 and V is TRBV4-1; no clear D gene. CDR1 is MGHRA, CDR2 YSYEKL, per germline. The CDR3 totals 16 residues. With 0 bases removed from V and 0 bases from J, the gap between germline ends came to 11 bases. CDR3 loop: CASSQDWADLNTEAFF. DNA for the CDR3: TGCGCCAGCAGCCAAGATTGGGCGGACTTGAACACTGAAGCTTTCTTT.

The J gene is TRBJ1-2, the V gene TRBV4-3; possibly TRBD1 for D (5 bases). The CDR3 runs to 16 residues. V shed 3 bases and J shed 0 bases, with 14 bases lying between them. Germline CDR1 is LGHNA and CDR2 is YSLEER. CDR3 sequence (DNA): TGCGCCAGCAGCCATCGTTATGGGGCGTCTAACTATGGCTACACCTTC. Translating gives CASSHRYGASNYGYTF.

This clone was counted a single time. The chain couples TRBV9 to TRBJ2-1, with TRBD2 identical over 11 bases. Germline assignment: CDR1 SGDLS and CDR2 YYNGEE. The CDR3 has 15 amino acids. J lost 4 bases, V lost 1 base, and 1 base had no gene match. CDR3 loop: CASSVRLAGYNEQFF. CDR3 bases: TGTGCCAGCAGCGTAAGACTAGCGGGGTACAATGAGCAGTTCTTC. Based on the CDR3 plus reference TRBV9 and TRBJ2-1, the full variable domain is DSGVTQTPKHLITATGQRVTLRCSPRSGDLSVYWYQQSLDQGLQFLIQYYNGEERAKGNILERFSAQQFPDLHSELNLSSLELGDSALYFCASSVRLAGYNEQFFGPGTRLTVL.

This clone was counted ten times or more. This chain links TRBV28 with TRBJ2-1; D ambiguous. Germline V CDR1 and CDR2: MDHEN, SYDVKM. V was pared by 7 bases and J by 7 bases, with 14 bases between. This CDR3 is 13 amino acids long. CDR3 sequence: CASTGTAQNEQFF. The CDR3, as DNA: TGTGCCAGCACGGGTACGGCCCAGAATGAGCAGTTCTTC.

V and J are TRBV6-5 and TRBJ2-1; a weak D match, TRBD2 (5 bases). V was pared by 1 base and J by 1 base, with 11 bases between. The germline CDR1 and CDR2 sequences are MNHEY and SVGAGI. The CDR3 loop spans 16 amino acids. CDR3 DNA sequence: TGTGCCAGCAGTTACTGGAGCGGAAAGTCCTACAATGAGCAGTTCTTC. Its protein product is CASSYWSGKSYNEQFF.